This T cell receptor beta chain was sequenced during a study of Graves' ophthalmopathy and Graves' hyperthyroidism. Germline CDR1 and CDR2: SGHRS and YFSETQ. Trimming stripped 4 bases from V and 2 bases from J, with 12 bases between. The CDR3 consists of 14 residues. RNA transcripts yielded amplified TCR beta CDR3 regions. First-round RT-PCR used HTBI primers; second-round multiplex PCR followed. TCRdb recomputed calls from the multiplex PCR reads with MiXCR, one row per CDR3 protein. The sample includes 300,000 to 500,000 distinct CDR3 sequences, approximately 15% seen only once; the top ten take roughly 7%. This clonotype was recorded many times.

The source material was peripheral blood. The receptor comes from a young woman with stable Graves' hyperthyroidism. This rearrangement joins TRBV5-1 to TRBJ1-1, with D hard to call. The CDR3 DNA reads TGCGCCAGCAGCCCACTTACAGCTAACACTGAAGCTTTCTTT. This sequence encodes CASSPLTANTEAFF.